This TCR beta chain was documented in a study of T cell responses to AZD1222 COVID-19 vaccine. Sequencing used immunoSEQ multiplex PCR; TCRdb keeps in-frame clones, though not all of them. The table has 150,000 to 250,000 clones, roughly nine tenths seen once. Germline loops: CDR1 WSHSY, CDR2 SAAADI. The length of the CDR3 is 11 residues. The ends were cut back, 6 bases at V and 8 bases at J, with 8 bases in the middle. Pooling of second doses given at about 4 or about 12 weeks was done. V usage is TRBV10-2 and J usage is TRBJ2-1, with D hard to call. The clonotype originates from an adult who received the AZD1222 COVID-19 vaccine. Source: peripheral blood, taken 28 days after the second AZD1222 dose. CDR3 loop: CASRNSDEQFF. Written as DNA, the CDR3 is TGCGCCAGCAGAAATTCGGATGAGCAGTTCTTC.